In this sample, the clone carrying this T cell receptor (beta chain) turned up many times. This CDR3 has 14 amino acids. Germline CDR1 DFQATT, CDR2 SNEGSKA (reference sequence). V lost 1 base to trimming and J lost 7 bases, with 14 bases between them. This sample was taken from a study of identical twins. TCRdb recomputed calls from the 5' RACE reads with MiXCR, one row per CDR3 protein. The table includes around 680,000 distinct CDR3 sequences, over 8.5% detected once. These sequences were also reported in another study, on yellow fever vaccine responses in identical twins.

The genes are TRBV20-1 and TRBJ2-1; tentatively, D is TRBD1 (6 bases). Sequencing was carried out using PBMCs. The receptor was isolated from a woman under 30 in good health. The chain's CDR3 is CSARAGDGANEQFF. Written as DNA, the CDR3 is TGCAGTGCTAGAGCAGGGGACGGAGCGAATGAGCAGTTCTTC.